This T cell receptor beta chain comes out of a study of shared clonotypes between healthy human individuals. Remarks on this clone: This CDR3 is also generated by other DNA sequences in the sample.

The germline CDR1 and CDR2 sequences are SGHTA and FQGNSA. The CDR3 is made up of 12 amino acids. The germline V and J ends were trimmed by 3 bases and 3 bases, with 6 bases remaining between them. TCRdb keeps only in-frame clones here, not all; method: immunoSEQ multiplex PCR. The sample records around 700,000 clones, 92% being singletons. Naive CD8 cells lacked CD45RO, underwent positive selection for CCR7 and left out terminally differentiated effector memory CD45RA+ cells. The clonotype was recovered from a man younger than 40 in good health. J is TRBJ2-7 and V is TRBV7-2; the D is unclear. What was sequenced was naive CD8+ T cells sorted from blood. Written as DNA, the CDR3 is TGTGCCAGCAGCTTCAGAGGCTACGAGCAGTACTTC. Residues: CASSFRGYEQYF. Combining the CDR3 with reference TRBV7-2 and TRBJ2-7 gives the whole variable domain GAGVSQSPSNKVTEKGKDVELRCDPISGHTALYWYRQSLGQGLEFLIYFQGNSAPDKSGLPSDRFSAERTGGSVSTLTIQRTQQEDSAVYLCASSFRGYEQYFGPGTRLTVT.